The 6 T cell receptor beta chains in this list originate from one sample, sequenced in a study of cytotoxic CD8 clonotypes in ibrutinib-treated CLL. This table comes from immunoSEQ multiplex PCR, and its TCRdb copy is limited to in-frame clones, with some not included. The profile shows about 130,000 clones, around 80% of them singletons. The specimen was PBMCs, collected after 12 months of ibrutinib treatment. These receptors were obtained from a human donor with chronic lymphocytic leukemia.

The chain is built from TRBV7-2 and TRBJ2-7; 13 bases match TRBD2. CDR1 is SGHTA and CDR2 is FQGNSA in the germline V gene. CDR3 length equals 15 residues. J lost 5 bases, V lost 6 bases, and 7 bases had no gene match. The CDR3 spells CASRPPGLAGNEQYF. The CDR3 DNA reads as TGTGCCAGCAGGCCCCCGGGACTAGCGGGAAACGAGCAGTACTTC.

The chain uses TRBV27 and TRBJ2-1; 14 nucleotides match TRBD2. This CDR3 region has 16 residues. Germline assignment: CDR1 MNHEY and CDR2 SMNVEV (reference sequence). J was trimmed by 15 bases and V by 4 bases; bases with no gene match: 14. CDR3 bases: TGTGCCAGCAGTTCCGGACGACTAGCGGGAGGGAATCGAGGGTTCTTC. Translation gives CASSSGRLAGGNRGFF.

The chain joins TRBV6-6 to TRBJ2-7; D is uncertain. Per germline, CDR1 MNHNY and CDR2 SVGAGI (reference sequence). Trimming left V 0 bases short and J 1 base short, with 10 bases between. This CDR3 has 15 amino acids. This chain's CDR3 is CASSYSSGRSYEQYF. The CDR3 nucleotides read TGTGCCAGCAGTTACTCATCGGGCAGATCCTACGAGCAGTACTTC.

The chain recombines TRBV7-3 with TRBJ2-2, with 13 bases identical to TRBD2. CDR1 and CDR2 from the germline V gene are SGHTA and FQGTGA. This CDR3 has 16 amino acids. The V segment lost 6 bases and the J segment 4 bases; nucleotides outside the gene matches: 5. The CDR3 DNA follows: TGTGCCAGCAGTCCCACTAGCGGGAGGGTCACCGGGGAGCTGTTTTTT. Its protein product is CASSPTSGRVTGELFF. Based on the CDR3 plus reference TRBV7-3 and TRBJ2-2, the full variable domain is GAGVSQTPSNKVTEKGKYVELRCDPISGHTALYWYRQSLGQGPEFLIYFQGTGAADDSGLPNDRFFAVRPEGSVSTLKIQRTERGDSAVYLCASSPTSGRVTGELFFGEGSRLTVL.

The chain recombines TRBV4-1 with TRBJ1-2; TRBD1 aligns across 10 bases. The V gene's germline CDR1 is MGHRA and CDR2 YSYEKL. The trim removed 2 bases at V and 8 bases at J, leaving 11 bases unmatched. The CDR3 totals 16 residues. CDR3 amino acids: CASSQPTGGQGYGYTF. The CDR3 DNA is TGCGCCAGCAGCCAACCCACGGGGGGACAGGGGTACGGCTACACCTTC.

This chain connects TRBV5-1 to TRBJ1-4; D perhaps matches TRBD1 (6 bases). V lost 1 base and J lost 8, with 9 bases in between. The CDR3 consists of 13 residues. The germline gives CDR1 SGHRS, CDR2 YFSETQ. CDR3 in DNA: TGCGCCAGCAGCTTGCAGGGACACGAAAAACTGTTTTTT. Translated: CASSLQGHEKLFF.